This T cell receptor beta chain stems from a study of blood T cell repertoires in COVID-19. Study at large: The study drew acute and convalescent COVID-19 samples from the United States, Italy and Spain.

CDR1 MNHEY and CDR2 SVGAGI come from the germline V gene. This CDR3 spans 16 amino acids. Trimming took 2 bases from V and 2 from J; bases not matched to a gene: 3. This clone was seen more than once but under ten times. Some clones are missing from TCRdb's copy, which holds only in-frame ones; the method was immunoSEQ multiplex PCR. Altogether 150,000 to 200,000 clones are present, roughly nine tenths being singletons, with the ten largest covering roughly 2%. The sample was peripheral blood. The J gene is TRBJ2-6, the V gene TRBV6-5; TRBD2 agrees at 7 bases. The source of this sequence is a man between 18 and 29 years old who had recovered from COVID-19. CDR3 protein: CASSYEGRAGANVLTF. In DNA, the CDR3 is TGTGCCAGCAGTTACGAGGGGAGGGCTGGGGCCAACGTCCTGACTTTC.